The rows below give T cell receptor beta chains drawn from one sample of a study of blood T cells in healthy people across ages. MiXCR, run by TCRdb on the 5' RACE reads, gives a single entry per CDR3 protein. The sample has more than 800,000 distinct CDR3 sequences, roughly 26% seen once. The sequenced sample consisted of blood. These receptors originate from an elderly woman in good health. Both conserved end residues are part of each CDR3. A D gene is named only where the DNA matches it firmly. Clone size, where shown, is once, few, many, or a class for clones that have expanded.

abundance	v_gene	d_gene	j_gene	CDR3nt	CDR3aa
NA	TRBV12-3/TRBV12-4	NA	TRBJ2-5	TGTGCCAGCGGGCCCGACCGAGAAGAGACCCAGTACTTC	CASGPDREETQYF
NA	TRBV12-3/TRBV12-4	NA	TRBJ2-5	TGTGCCAGCAGTTTTCACGCGGCGGAGCAGTACTTC	CASSFHAAEQYF
many	TRBV20-1	NA	TRBJ2-3	TGCAGTGCTAGAAGAGGGGTCAACTCGGCAGATACGCAGTATTTT	CSARRGVNSADTQYF
many	TRBV15	NA	TRBJ2-4	TGTGCCACCAGCAGAGATAGGCCAACCAAAAACATTCAGTACTTC	CATSRDRPTKNIQYF
many	TRBV5-5	NA	TRBJ2-3	TGTGCCAGCAGCTTGGGGTTTGGGACCACAGATACGCAGTATTTT	CASSLGFGTTDTQYF
NA	TRBV15	NA	TRBJ1-6	TGTGCCACCAGCAGAGAAACAGCTAATTCACCCCTCCACTTT	CATSRETANSPLHF
many	TRBV9	TRBD2	TRBJ2-6	TGTGCCAGCAGCGTAGCCGGCGGGGGCTCTGGGGCCAACGTCCTGACTTTC	CASSVAGGGSGANVLTF
many	TRBV2	TRBD1	TRBJ2-3	TGTGCCAGCTCCTCCGAGGGACAGAGTTTATTCACAGATACGCAGTATTTT	CASSSEGQSLFTDTQYF
many	TRBV5-1	TRBD2	TRBJ2-3	TGCGCCAGCAGCTTGGATCTAGCGGGGGGAACCACAGATACGCAGTATTTT	CASSLDLAGGTTDTQYF
NA	TRBV5-1	NA	TRBJ1-1	TGCGCCAGCAGCTTGCCCTCAGGGGCTTTAGGGACTGAAGCTTTCTTT	CASSLPSGALGTEAFF
many	TRBV7-2	TRBD2	TRBJ2-3	TGTGCCAGCAGCTCTAGCGGGGGGCGGCCAGATACGCAGTATTTT	CASSSSGGRPDTQYF
NA	TRBV7-8	NA	TRBJ2-6	TGTGCCAGCAGCTTAAGAGCCTCTGGGACCAACGTCCTGACTTTC	CASSLRASGTNVLTF
once	TRBV7-9	TRBD1	TRBJ2-7	TGTGCCAGCAGCTCGGGACAGGGAAAAGAGACCCCGTACTTC	CASSSGQGKETPYF
many	TRBV5-1	TRBD1	TRBJ2-7	TGCGCCAGCAGCTTGGAAGGGACAGTAGCCTACGAGCAGTACTTC	CASSLEGTVAYEQYF
many	TRBV14	TRBD2	TRBJ2-1	TGTGCCAGCAGCCTTATAGCGGGGGGGCCCTACAATGAGCAGTTCTTC	CASSLIAGGPYNEQFF
NA	TRBV12-3/TRBV12-4	NA	TRBJ1-5	TGTGTCAGCAGCTCACAGGGTAGCAATCAGCCCCAGCATTTT	CVSSSQGSNQPQHF
many	TRBV7-8	NA	TRBJ2-1	TGTGCCAGCAGCTCGATGACTAGTTTGCACAATGAGCAGTTCTTC	CASSSMTSLHNEQFF
few	TRBV7-2	NA	TRBJ2-3	TGTGCCAGCAGCCGATGGGGGGATACGCAGTATTTT	CASSRWGDTQYF
many	TRBV20-1	TRBD1	TRBJ2-1	TGCAGTGCCGAAGACAGGGGAGTTTCGAATGAGCAGTTCTTC	CSAEDRGVSNEQFF
NA	TRBV12-3/TRBV12-4	NA	TRBJ1-3	TGTGCCAGCAGTTCGCCGGGTCTCGGGGGAAACACCATATATTTT	CASSSPGLGGNTIYF
many	TRBV7-9	NA	TRBJ1-1	TGTGCCAGCAGCAACAACCAGAACACTGAAGCTTTCTTT	CASSNNQNTEAFF
NA	TRBV6-1	TRBD1	TRBJ1-5	TGTGCCAGCAGTAATAGTCCTCTTCCGGGACAGGGGGTTCATAGCAATCAGCCCCAGCATTTT	CASSNSPLPGQGVHSNQPQHF
NA	TRBV6-6	TRBD1	TRBJ1-4	TGTGCCAGCTCCGGGACAGGGACAAAAAATGAAAAACTGTTTTTT	CASSGTGTKNEKLFF
many	TRBV9	TRBD2	TRBJ2-5	TGTGCCAGCAGCGAAAGCGGGGGGGCGGATGAGACCCAGTACTTC	CASSESGGADETQYF
many	TRBV12-3/TRBV12-4	NA	TRBJ2-1	TGTGCCAGCAGTTTTCGGGGGTACAATGAGCAGTTCTTC	CASSFRGYNEQFF
many	TRBV12-3/TRBV12-4	TRBD2	TRBJ2-6	TGTGCCAGCAGTTTTAGCGGGGGGCGCTCTGGGGCCAACGTCCTGACTTTC	CASSFSGGRSGANVLTF
many	TRBV9	TRBD2	TRBJ2-5	TGTGCCAGCAGCGTAGGGGTTAGCGGGGGACGCCAAGAGACCCAGTACTTC	CASSVGVSGGRQETQYF